What follows are 26 T cell receptor beta chains derived from one specimen sequenced in a study of T cell repertoires in cytomegalovirus infection. TCRdb processed the reads anew with MiXCR; each CDR3 protein has one entry. Of approximately 550,000 distinct CDR3 sequences listed, 16% are singletons. Sequenced input: CD8+ T cells from PBMCs. All receptors come from a human donor in good health (CMV status not recorded). Some clones in this sample may be carry-over from other donors' samples.

This clonotype was seen repeatedly, ten times or more. The chain uses TRBV7-8 and TRBJ1-6, with 7 bases lining up with TRBD1. Germline trimming cut 1 base from V and 0 bases from J; bases unmatched to any gene: 9. Germline loops: CDR1 SGHVS, CDR2 FQNEAQ. This CDR3 is built from 19 residues. CDR3 sequence reads: CASSLDWDSLSSYNSPLHF. The CDR3 bases are TGTGCCAGCAGCTTAGACTGGGACAGCCTGAGCTCCTATAATTCACCCCTCCACTTT.

The CDR3 loop is CASSPSQGYGYTF. CDR3 DNA sequence: TGTGCCAGCAGTCCCTCACAGGGCTATGGCTACACCTTC. The rearrangement uses TRBV27 and TRBJ1-2; D may be TRBD1 (6 bases). CDR3 size: 13 residues. V gave up 5 bases and J gave up 4 bases, with 11 bases separating them. Germline loops: CDR1 MNHEY, CDR2 SMNVEV (reference sequence).

This clonotype was seen a handful of times. The V gene is TRBV29-1, the J gene TRBJ1-1; tentative D call: TRBD1 (5 bases). The ends were cut back, 5 bases at V and 6 bases at J, with 10 bases in the middle. The CDR3 extends over 11 amino acids. The germline gives CDR1 SQVTM, CDR2 ANQGSEA. Here the CDR3 DNA reads TGCAGCGTTAGCCAACAGGCTGAAGCTTTCTTT. Its translation is CSVSQQAEAFF.

As concerns this clonotype: It may be a read error: a sequence one base away is much more abundant. The rearrangement uses TRBV11-2 and TRBJ2-1, with D unresolved. The germline V gene has CDR1 SGHAT and CDR2 FQNNGV. This CDR3 spans 15 amino acids. In nucleotides, the CDR3 is TGTGCCAGCAGCTTAGTAACGAGCTCCTACAATGAGCAGGTCTTC. It specifies CASSLVTSSYNEQVF.

This clonotype has more than one count but fewer than ten. The chain recombines TRBV20-1 with TRBJ2-7; 10 positions agree with TRBD2. The J segment lost 3 bases and the V segment lost 2 bases, leaving 7 bases of the junction unmatched. CDR1 is DFQATT and CDR2 is SNEGSKA in the germline V gene (reference sequence). This CDR3 spans 15 amino acids. The CDR3 DNA reads as TGCAGTGCTAGAATCAATAGCGGGGGGTTCTACGAGCAGTACTTC. Translation gives CSARINSGGFYEQYF.

The chain is built from TRBV19 and TRBJ2-2; 7 nucleotides line up with TRBD2. CDR3 length equals 17 residues. V was clipped by 7 bases and J by 4 bases; unmatched bases: 15. Germline CDR1 is LNHDA and CDR2 is SQIVND (reference sequence). The CDR3 DNA sequence: TGTGCCAGTACCTCCCCATTTCGCGGGAGCGGCACCGGGGAGCTGTTTTTT. Its translation is CASTSPFRGSGTGELFF.

This clonotype was recorded many times. CDR3 bases: TGTGCCACCTTAACCACGGACAGGGGGTCCTACGAGCAGTACTTC. Translated: CATLTTDRGSYEQYF. The V gene is TRBV6-6, the J gene TRBJ2-7; 10 positions agree with TRBD1. V was clipped by 10 bases and J by 1 base; unmatched bases: 10. This CDR3 region has 15 residues. CDR1 is MNHNY, CDR2 SVGAGI, per germline (reference sequence).

This clonotype was counted once. The chain joins TRBV28 to TRBJ2-5, with D possibly matching TRBD1 (5 bases). CDR3 size: 16 residues. Germline CDR1 reads MDHEN; CDR2 reads SYDVKM. Trimming took off 1 base at V and 1 base at J, with 13 bases between the two ends. The CDR3 DNA reads TGTGCCAGCAGTTTATTTCCAGGGCCTGGCCAAGAGACCCAGTACTTC. Translated: CASSLFPGPGQETQYF.

The sample holds a few counts of this clonotype. The chain recombines TRBV4-1 with TRBJ2-7; TRBD1 might be the D (6 bases). V lost 0 bases to trimming and J lost 2 bases, with 14 bases between them. This CDR3 has 16 residues. The germline V gene encodes CDR1 MGHRA and CDR2 YSYEKL. DNA of the CDR3: TGCGCCAGCAGCCAAGAAGCCAGGGGTCCCACCTACGAGCAGTACTTC. Its translation is CASSQEARGPTYEQYF.

Note on this clonotype: This clone may be a read error of a much larger clone one base away. This rearrangement joins TRBV12-3 or TRBV12-4 to TRBJ1-1; tentative D call: TRBD1 (5 bases). CDR3 length: 11 amino acids. Trimming removed 4 bases from V and 7 bases from J, with 7 bases in between. The chain's CDR3 is CASSWGIEAFF. DNA for the CDR3: TGTGCCAGCAGTTGGGGGATTGAAGCTTTCTTT.

The rearrangement uses TRBV4-2 and TRBJ2-1; D perhaps matches TRBD1 (5 bases). Germline V gene lookup returns CDR1 LGHNA and CDR2 YNFKEQ. This CDR3 is built from 16 residues. Between the trimmed V and J ends, which lost 0 bases and 5 bases, there was a span of 14 bases. CDR3 region: CASSQDPGQINNEQFF. CDR3 nucleotides: TGTGCCAGCAGCCAAGATCCAGGGCAGATAAACAATGAGCAGTTCTTC.

Points on this clonotype: It may be a read error: a sequence one base away is much more abundant. The chain recombines TRBV6-1 with TRBJ1-5, with 7 bases lining up with TRBD1. The germline V gene has CDR1 MNHNS and CDR2 SASEGT. V lost 8 bases to trimming and J lost 2 bases; unmatched junction nucleotides: 9. CDR3 length equals 15 residues. In DNA form, the CDR3 reads TGTGCCAGCGGTGTGCGGACAGGCGGCAATCAGCCCCAGCATTTT. Its protein is CASGVRTGGNQPQHF.

This clonotype was seen a few times. The rearrangement links TRBV4-2 to TRBJ1-3; the D is unclear. The length of the CDR3 is 12 residues. Germline values: CDR1 LGHNA, CDR2 YNFKEQ. V lost 0 bases and J 9 bases, leaving 6 bases between the germline ends. CDR3 DNA sequence: TGTGCCAGCAGCCAAGATGGGGTCACCATATATTTT. Its protein product is CASSQDGVTIYF.

The CDR3 region is CASSPWTGHHEAFF. The CDR3 DNA reads as TGTGCCAGCAGTCCATGGACAGGGCATCATGAAGCTTTCTTT. The V gene is TRBV27, the J gene TRBJ1-1; the match to TRBD1 covers 8 bases. Germline lookup yields CDR1 MNHEY and CDR2 SMNVEV (reference sequence). This CDR3 spans 14 amino acids. The trim removed 5 bases at V and 7 bases at J, leaving 9 bases unmatched.

Ten or more counts support this clonotype. This sequence joins TRBV12-5 and TRBJ1-5, with D hard to call. V gave up 3 bases and J gave up 5 bases, with 11 bases separating them. The CDR3 contains 14 residues. Germline CDR1 reads LGHNT; CDR2 reads FRNRAP. CDR3 DNA: TGTGCTAGTGGTTTTGGCGCACCCGATCAGCCCCAGCATTTT. It codes for CASGFGAPDQPQHF.

This clonotype was counted many times. V is TRBV19 and J is TRBJ2-2, with D hard to call. CDR1 and CDR2 from the germline V gene are LNHDA and SQIVND (reference sequence). CDR3 length: 16 amino acids. Trimming cost V 7 bases and J 2 bases, with 17 bases left between them. The CDR3 region is CASILQGNSNTGELFF. For the CDR3, the DNA is TGTGCCAGTATCCTTCAAGGTAACAGTAACACCGGGGAGCTGTTTTTT.

This clonotype came up many times. The genes are TRBV12-3 or TRBV12-4 and TRBJ2-5, with 9 bases aligning to TRBD2. J lost 3 bases, V lost 8 bases, and 1 base had no gene match. The CDR3 consists of 12 residues. The CDR3 sequence is CASRTSEETQYF. The CDR3 DNA follows: TGTGCCAGCCGGACTAGCGAAGAGACCCAGTACTTC.

The DNA of the CDR3 is TGCAGTGCTAAGACTAGCGAACAGCCGACCTACGAGCAGTACTTC. Amino acid sequence: CSAKTSEQPTYEQYF. V gene TRBV20-1 combines with J gene TRBJ2-7; 8 bases map to TRBD2. Germline CDR1 DFQATT, CDR2 SNEGSKA (reference sequence). With 4 bases clipped from V and 2 bases from J, the junction kept 10 bases outside the gene matches. This CDR3 spans 15 amino acids.

This clonotype was counted between two and nine times. This rearrangement joins TRBV20-1 to TRBJ2-7; D may be TRBD1 (7 bases). Trimming removed 3 bases at V and 5 bases at J, with 17 bases between. Per germline, CDR1 DFQATT and CDR2 SNEGSKA (reference sequence). CDR3 length: 14 residues. This CDR3 is CSAREGANADEQYF. CDR3 in DNA: TGCAGTGCTAGGGAGGGGGCGAACGCGGACGAGCAGTACTTC.

As for this clonotype: No conserved phenylalanine or tryptophan ends this CDR3, so it is likely a read error. The chain is built from TRBV12-3 or TRBV12-4 and TRBJ2-1; D gene unclear. This CDR3 is 15 amino acids long. V was clipped by 3 bases and J by 13 bases, with 22 bases between them. CDR3 sequence reads: CASSLWRSSYNYQFL. The CDR3 nucleotides read TGTGCCAGCAGTTTGTGGCGGTCGAGCTACAATTATCAGTTCTTA.

The table lists this clonotype with many counts. This chain uses TRBV7-9 with TRBJ1-1; D might be TRBD1 (6 bases). This CDR3 spans 15 amino acids. Looked up from germline, CDR1 is SEHNR and CDR2 is FQNEAQ (reference sequence). With 5 bases removed from V and 0 bases from J, the gap between germline ends came to 13 bases. The CDR3: CASSPDSSLNTEAFF. DNA for the CDR3: TGTGCCAGCAGCCCGGACAGTTCCTTGAACACTGAAGCTTTCTTT.

The table lists this clonotype with many counts. This chain connects TRBV12-5 to TRBJ1-6; TRBD1 is a possible D gene (5 bases). Germline loops: CDR1 LGHNT, CDR2 FRNRAP. Trimming removed 6 bases at V and 4 bases at J, with 10 bases between. CDR3 length: 14 residues. The CDR3, as DNA: TGTGCTAGTGGGTTCGACAGTTATAATTCACCCCTCCACTTT. It is translated as CASGFDSYNSPLHF.

The gene calls are TRBV27 and TRBJ2-3, with TRBD1 identical over 9 bases. The V and J ends lost 3 bases and 4 bases, in that order; junction bases with no gene match: 5. Germline-derived CDR1 and CDR2 are MNHEY and SMNVEV (reference sequence). The CDR3 extends over 15 amino acids. CDR3 in amino acids: CASSLVWTGADTQYF. In DNA, the CDR3 is TGTGCCAGCAGTTTGGTCTGGACAGGGGCAGATACGCAGTATTTT.

The table lists this clonotype with many counts. The gene calls are TRBV5-1 and TRBJ1-1; D gene unclear. Per the germline V gene, CDR1 is SGHRS and CDR2 is YFSETQ. The length of the CDR3 is 13 residues. Trimming left V 3 bases short and J 1 base short, with 7 bases between. Written as DNA, the CDR3 is TGCGCCAGCAGCTCTACACCGAACACTGAAGCTTTCTTT. This sequence encodes CASSSTPNTEAFF.

In its sample, this clonotype was seen a few times. This chain connects TRBV6-5 to TRBJ1-5; D remains unclear. The CDR3 is 11 residues long. Per the germline V gene, CDR1 is MNHEY and CDR2 is SVGAGI. Between the trimmed V and J ends, which lost 8 bases and 9 bases, there was a span of 11 bases. The CDR3 region has the DNA TGTGCCAGCGGACCTAATGTGCCCCAGCATTTT. Protein product: CASGPNVPQHF.

There are many counts of this clonotype. The chain links TRBV6-1 to TRBJ2-1; no reliable D call. This CDR3 comprises 11 residues. The V gene's germline CDR1 is MNHNS and CDR2 SASEGT. V lost 8 bases to trimming and J lost 6 bases, with 8 bases between them. The chain's CDR3 is CASGEGNEQFF. The DNA of the CDR3 is TGTGCCAGCGGGGAAGGCAATGAGCAGTTCTTC.